This entry lists 5 T cell receptor delta chains sequenced from one sample in a study of Vδ1+ human thymocytes. RNA was extracted from the cells and then reverse transcribed. The CDR3 regions were amplified by multiplex PCR from V-gene primers to a constant-region primer. TCRdb re-processed the multiplex PCR reads using CATT. Counted here are about 55,000 delta-chain clones, approximately 15% occurring once; the ten biggest clones make up roughly 0.46%. No antigens are known for them. Notes on the study in general: In the thymus, TRG and TRD repertoires looked highly polyclonal with Gaussian CDR3 lengths.

Sequences were obtained from Vdelta1+ gamma-delta thymocytes from the thymus. Subset in this sample: FACS-sorted CD3+ TCRalphabeta- TCRVdelta1+ TCRVdelta2- thymocytes. The origin of the receptors is a boy under three years old who had congenital heart surgery.

To note about this clone: Relative to the germline gene, one junction end is altered; a read error may explain this. The rearrangement links TRDV1 to TRDJ1; TRDD3 aligns across 9 bases. Germline CDR1 reads TSWWSYY; CDR2 reads QGS. The CDR3 sequence is 20 residues long. The CDR3 DNA reads as TGTGCCCTTGGGGAACTTACGAAGCACACTGGGGGAACTTTCACCGATAAACTCATCTTT. Amino acids: CALGELTKHTGGTFTDKLIF.

The rearrangement joins TRDV1 to TRDJ1, with 9 bases identical to TRDD3. Trimming cost V 1 base and J 0 bases; bases outside gene matches: 12. CDR3 size: 19 residues. From germline, CDR1 is TSWWSYY and CDR2 QGS. CDR3 nucleotides: TGTGCTCTTGGGGAACGAGGGCTCGGGGATACGGGGTACACCGATAAACTCATCTTT. This codes for CALGERGLGDTGYTDKLIF.

This clone was found a few times. Sequence at one end of the junction differs from germline and may be a read error. This same CDR3 is encoded by further DNA sequences in the sample. The gene calls are TRDV1 and TRDJ1; tentatively, D is TRDD3 (5 bases). The CDR3 has 15 residues. CDR1 is TSWWSYY and CDR2 is QGS in the germline V gene. CDR3: CALGETPLHTDKLIF. The CDR3 bases are TGTGCCCTTGGGGAAACTCCCTTACACACCGATAAACTCATCTTT.

This clone was seen more than once but under ten times. The gene calls are TRDV1 and TRDJ1; 9 bases line up with TRDD3. Trimming cost V 0 bases and J 1 base; bases outside gene matches: 15. Germline lookup yields CDR1 TSWWSYY and CDR2 QGS. The CDR3 runs 20 residues. The CDR3 here is CALGELLPYIWGITTDKLIF. DNA of the CDR3: TGTGCTCTTGGGGAACTATTACCCTATATATGGGGGATAACCACCGATAAACTCATCTTT.

The sample holds a few counts of this clone. This chain uses TRDV1 with TRDJ1, with TRDD3 matching over 11 bases. Per the germline V gene, CDR1 is TSWWSYY and CDR2 is QGS. The CDR3 sequence is 23 residues long. V shed 2 bases and J 3 bases; nucleotides not matched to a gene: 26. The CDR3 region has the DNA TGTGCTCTTGGGGAAAACGCGGGGTCCTTCCGTACTGGGGGATATTTAGGCCCCGATAAACTCATCTTT. Protein product: CALGENAGSFRTGGYLGPDKLIF.